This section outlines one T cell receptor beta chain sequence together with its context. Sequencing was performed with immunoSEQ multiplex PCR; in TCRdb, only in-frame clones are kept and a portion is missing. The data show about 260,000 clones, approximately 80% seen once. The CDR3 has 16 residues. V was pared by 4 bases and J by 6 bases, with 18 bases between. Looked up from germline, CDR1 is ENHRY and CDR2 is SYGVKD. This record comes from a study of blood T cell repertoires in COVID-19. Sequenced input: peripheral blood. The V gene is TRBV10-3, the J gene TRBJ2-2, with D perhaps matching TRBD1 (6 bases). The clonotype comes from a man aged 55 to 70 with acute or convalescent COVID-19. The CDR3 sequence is CAISGRGFVSAGELFF. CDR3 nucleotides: TGTGCCATCAGTGGAAGGGGGTTCGTGTCGGCCGGGGAGCTGTTTTTT.